This T cell receptor (beta chain) is drawn from a study of metastatic and nonmetastatic thyroid tumors. In the study overall: Both malignant and benign thyroid patients supplied peripheral blood and tumor or nodule tissue samples, across which the repertoires of these patients were then compared.

Concerning this clone: The antigen is undetermined.

Study-wide findings and caveats: Malignant thyroid tumors reportedly exceeded benign nodules significantly in TCR beta diversity, with the difference appearing in blood and tumor.

Per germline, CDR1 SGHRS and CDR2 YFSETQ. V lost 2 bases and J lost 1, with 6 bases in between. There are 13 residues in the CDR3. TCRdb re-called clones from the PCR reads using MiXCR. The table shows 6,900 or so clones, with 31% occurring only once. Not a single patient had been given any form of treatment at any point before undergoing thyroid surgery. The V gene is TRBV5-1, the J gene TRBJ1-1, with unresolved D. The source material was tumor tissue. This clonotype originated in a female donor with papillary thyroid cancer or a benign thyroid nodule (not recorded which). Some clones in this sample may be carry-over from other donors' samples. CDR3 in DNA: TGCGCCAGCAGCTTTGCAGGGAACACTGAAGCTTTCTTT. Its translation: CASSFAGNTEAFF.